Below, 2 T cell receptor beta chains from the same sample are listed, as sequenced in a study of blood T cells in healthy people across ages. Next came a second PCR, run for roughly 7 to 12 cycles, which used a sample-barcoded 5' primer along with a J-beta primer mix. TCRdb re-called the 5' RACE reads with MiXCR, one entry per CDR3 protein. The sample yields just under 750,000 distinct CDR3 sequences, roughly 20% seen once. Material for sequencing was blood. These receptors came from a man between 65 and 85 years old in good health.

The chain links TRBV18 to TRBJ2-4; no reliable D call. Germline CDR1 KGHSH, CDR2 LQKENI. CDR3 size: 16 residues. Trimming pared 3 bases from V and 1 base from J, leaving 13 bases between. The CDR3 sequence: CASSPAMASAKNIQYF. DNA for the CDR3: TGTGCCAGCTCACCTGCCATGGCCTCGGCCAAAAACATTCAGTACTTC.

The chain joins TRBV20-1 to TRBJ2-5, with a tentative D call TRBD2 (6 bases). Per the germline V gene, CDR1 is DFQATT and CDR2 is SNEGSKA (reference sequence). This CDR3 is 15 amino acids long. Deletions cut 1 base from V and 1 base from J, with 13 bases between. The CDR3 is CSARVGGVPQETQYF. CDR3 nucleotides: TGCAGTGCTAGAGTGGGCGGGGTGCCCCAAGAGACCCAGTACTTC.